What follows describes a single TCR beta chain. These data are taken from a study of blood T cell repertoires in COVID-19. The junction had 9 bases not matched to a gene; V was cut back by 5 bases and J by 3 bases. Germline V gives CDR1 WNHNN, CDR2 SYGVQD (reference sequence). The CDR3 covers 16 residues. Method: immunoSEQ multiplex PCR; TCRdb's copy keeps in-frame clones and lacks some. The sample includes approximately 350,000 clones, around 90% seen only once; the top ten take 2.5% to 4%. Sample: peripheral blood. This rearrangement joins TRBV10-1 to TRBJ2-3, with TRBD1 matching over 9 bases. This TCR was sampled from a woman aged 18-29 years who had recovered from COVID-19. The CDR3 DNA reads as TGCGCCAGCAGTCCTAGCGACAGGGGGTGGACAGATACGCAGTATTTT. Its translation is CASSPSDRGWTDTQYF.